This is a list of T cell receptor beta chains from one sample in a study of T cell responses to AZD1222 COVID-19 vaccine. Sequenced by immunoSEQ multiplex PCR; TCRdb stores in-frame clones only, minus some. The sample shows about 110,000 clones, approximately 88% of them seen only once. Specimen: peripheral blood, collected on day 0 of AZD1222 vaccination. The origin of the receptors is an adult in good health. Each CDR3 is given with its conserved first and last residue. The D gene is left open where the match is weak.

J gene | D gene | V gene | CDR3 protein
TRBJ2-1 | TRBD2 | TRBV28 | CASSLTSASYNEQFF
TRBJ2-3 | . | TRBV9 | CASSARHYTDTQYF
TRBJ2-7 | . | TRBV29-1 | CSVEGNQGYEQYF
TRBJ2-6 | . | TRBV28 | CASSLDLPDSGANVLTF
TRBJ2-2 | . | TRBV6-6 | CASSLDTGELFF
TRBJ1-1 | TRBD1 | TRBV7-9 | CASSLIGQGWAEAFF
TRBJ2-5 | . | TRBV10-3 | CAISVAGTQETQYF
TRBJ1-5 | TRBD1 | TRBV6-4 | CASSRQGGGNQPQHF
TRBJ1-5 | TRBD1 | TRBV3-1/TRBV3-2 | CAGSTGAWRRPQHF
TRBJ2-7 | TRBD2 | TRBV10-3 | CAISGSGSSGSYEQYF
TRBJ1-5 | . | TRBV28 | CASTQNNQPQHF
TRBJ1-1 | TRBD1 | TRBV7-3 | CASSPSYGTGQAFF